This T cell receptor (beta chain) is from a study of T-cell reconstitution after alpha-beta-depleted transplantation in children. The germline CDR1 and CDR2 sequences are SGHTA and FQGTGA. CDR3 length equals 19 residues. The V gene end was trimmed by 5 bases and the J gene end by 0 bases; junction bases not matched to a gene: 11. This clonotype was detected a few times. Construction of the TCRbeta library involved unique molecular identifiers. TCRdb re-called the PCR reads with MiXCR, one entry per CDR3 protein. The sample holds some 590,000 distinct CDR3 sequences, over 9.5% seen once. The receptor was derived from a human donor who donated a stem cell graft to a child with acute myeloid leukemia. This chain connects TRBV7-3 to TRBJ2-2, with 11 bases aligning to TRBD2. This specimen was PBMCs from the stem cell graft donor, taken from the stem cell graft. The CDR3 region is CASSPRELAGVTNTGELFF. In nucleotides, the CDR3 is TGTGCCAGCAGCCCACGGGAACTAGCGGGAGTTACGAACACCGGGGAGCTGTTTTTT.